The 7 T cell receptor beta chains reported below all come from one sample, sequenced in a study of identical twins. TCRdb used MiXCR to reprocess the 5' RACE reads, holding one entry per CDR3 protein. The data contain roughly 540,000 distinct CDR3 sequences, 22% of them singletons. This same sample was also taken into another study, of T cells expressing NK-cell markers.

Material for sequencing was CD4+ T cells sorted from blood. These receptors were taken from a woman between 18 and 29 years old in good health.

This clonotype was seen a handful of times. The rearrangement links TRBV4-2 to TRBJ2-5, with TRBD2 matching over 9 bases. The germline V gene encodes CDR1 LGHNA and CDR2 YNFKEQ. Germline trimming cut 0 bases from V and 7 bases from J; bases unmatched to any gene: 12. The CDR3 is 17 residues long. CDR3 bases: TGTGCCAGCAGCCAAGAAGCAGGCGGGGGGGGCCTTGGGACCCAGTACTTC. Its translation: CASSQEAGGGGLGTQYF.

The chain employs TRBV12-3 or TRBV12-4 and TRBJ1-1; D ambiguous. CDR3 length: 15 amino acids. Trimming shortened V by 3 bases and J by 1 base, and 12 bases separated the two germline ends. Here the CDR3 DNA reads TGTGCCAGCAGTTTCGGAGGGATTAAGAACACTGAAGCTTTCTTT. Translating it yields CASSFGGIKNTEAFF.

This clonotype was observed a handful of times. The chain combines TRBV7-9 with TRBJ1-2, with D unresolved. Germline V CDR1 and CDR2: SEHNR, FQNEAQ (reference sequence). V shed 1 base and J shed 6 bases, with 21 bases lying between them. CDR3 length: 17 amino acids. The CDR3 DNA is TGTGCCAGCAGCTTAGGGGCCGGTTCCCCTCAACCGAATGGCTACACCTTC. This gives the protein CASSLGAGSPQPNGYTF. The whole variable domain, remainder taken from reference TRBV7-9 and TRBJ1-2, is DTGVSQNPRHKITKRGQNVTFRCDPISEHNRLYWYRQTLGQGPEFLTYFQNEAQLEKSRLLSDRFSAERPKGSFSTLEIQRTEQGDSAMYLCASSLGAGSPQPNGYTFGSGTRLTVV.

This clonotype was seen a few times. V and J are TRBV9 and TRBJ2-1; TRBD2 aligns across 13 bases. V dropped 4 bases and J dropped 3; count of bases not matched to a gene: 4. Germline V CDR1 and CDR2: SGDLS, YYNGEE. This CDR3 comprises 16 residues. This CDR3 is CASSSWTSGGYNEQFF. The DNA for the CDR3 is TGTGCCAGCAGCTCATGGACTAGCGGGGGCTACAATGAGCAGTTCTTC.

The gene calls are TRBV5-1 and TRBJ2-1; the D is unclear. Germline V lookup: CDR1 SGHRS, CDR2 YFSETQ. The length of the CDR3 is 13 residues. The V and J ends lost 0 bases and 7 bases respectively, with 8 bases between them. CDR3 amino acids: CASSLAVENEQFF. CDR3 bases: TGCGCCAGCAGCTTGGCCGTGGAGAATGAGCAGTTCTTC.

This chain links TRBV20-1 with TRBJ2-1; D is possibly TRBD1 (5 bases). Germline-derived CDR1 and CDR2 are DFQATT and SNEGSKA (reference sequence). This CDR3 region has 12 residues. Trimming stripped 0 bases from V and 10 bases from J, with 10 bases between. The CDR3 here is CSARDQGWEQFF. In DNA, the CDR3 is TGCAGTGCTAGAGATCAGGGCTGGGAGCAGTTCTTC.

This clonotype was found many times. The DNA of the CDR3 is TGTGCCAGCAGCTTGTCGGGGGGGCTAGAAGAGCAGTACTTC. It yields the protein CASSLSGGLEEQYF. J is TRBJ2-7 and V is TRBV7-9, with TRBD2 identical over 8 bases. CDR3 length: 14 amino acids. Germline CDR1 is SEHNR and CDR2 is FQNEAQ (reference sequence). V shed 3 bases and J 7 bases; nucleotides not matched to a gene: 8.